This T cell receptor (beta chain) was obtained from a study of regulatory T cells in long-lasting Graves disease. Study information: Newly diagnosed Graves' patients took antithyroid drugs under 3 months.

Time point: newly diagnosed GD, antithyroid drugs for less than 3 months. PBMC-extracted RNA yielded the TCR library. Construction of the TCR beta libraries employed iRepertoire HTBI primers in conjunction with Arm-PCR of CDR3 regions. TCRdb passed the multiplex PCR reads through MiXCR, listing each CDR3 protein once. Here the sample spans over 350,000 distinct CDR3 sequences, around 15% being singletons. General study points: Persistent Graves' cases showed lower TCR diversity than newly diagnosed cases.

This clonotype showed up just a few times. What it recognizes is unknown. Deletions cut 5 bases from V and 5 bases from J, with 15 bases between. The CDR3 sequence is 15 residues long. CDR1 is LNHDA and CDR2 is SQIVND in the germline V gene (reference sequence). These same data were also listed under a study on T cells in Graves' hyperthyroidism and ophthalmopathy. As that study records: The patients, who ranged from 18 to 65 in age, presented with newly diagnosed hyperthyroidism lasting under 2 months.

The V call is TRBV19, the J call TRBJ1-4; the D gene is possibly TRBD1 (6 bases). The source of this sequence is a woman aged 45-65 years with Graves disease. The source was peripheral blood mononuclear cells (PBMCs), collected at new diagnosis, from a patient treated with antithyroid drugs. The CDR3 coding sequence is TGTGCCAGTAGTGTACAGGGATCCCTCAATGAAAAACTGTTTTTT. It translates to CASSVQGSLNEKLFF.